This entry lists 10 T cell receptor beta chains sequenced from one sample in a study of blood T cell repertoires in COVID-19. Sequencing was performed with immunoSEQ multiplex PCR; in TCRdb, only in-frame clones are kept and a portion is missing. The table has approximately 120,000 clones, roughly 87% seen once. The sequenced sample consisted of PBMCs or T cells enriched from blood (not recorded which). The receptor set was obtained from a man aged 25-40 years who had recovered from COVID-19.

The chain uses TRBV5-1 and TRBJ1-3; 11 bases align to TRBD1. Germline V gives CDR1 SGHRS, CDR2 YFSETQ. The CDR3 is made up of 17 amino acids. Trimming removed 4 bases from V and 0 bases from J; junction bases left unmatched: 6. CDR3: CASSSGQGATSGNTIYF. The DNA of the CDR3 is TGCGCCAGCAGCAGTGGACAGGGGGCTACCTCTGGAAACACCATATATTTT.

The V call is TRBV30, the J call TRBJ1-5; 8 bases are a match to TRBD1. The J segment lost 6 bases and the V segment lost 3 bases, leaving 4 bases of the junction unmatched. The germline gives CDR1 GTSNPN, CDR2 SVGIG (reference sequence). The CDR3 is 13 amino acids. The CDR3: CAWSATGAQPQHF. Written as DNA, the CDR3 is TGTGCCTGGAGCGCGACAGGGGCTCAGCCCCAGCATTTT.

This chain connects TRBV12-5 to TRBJ2-1, with a tentative D call TRBD2 (5 bases). Germline V lookup: CDR1 LGHNT, CDR2 FRNRAP. V dropped 7 bases and J dropped 0 bases, with 10 bases sitting between them. The CDR3 is 14 residues long. The chain's CDR3 is CASERGSSYNEQFF. The CDR3 DNA reads TGTGCTAGTGAAAGAGGGAGCTCCTACAATGAGCAGTTCTTC.

This chain joins TRBV2 and TRBJ1-1; D might be TRBD1 (5 bases). The V gene's germline CDR1 is SNHLY and CDR2 FYNNEI. CDR3 size: 13 residues. Trimming cost V 5 bases and J 10 bases, with 17 bases left between them. CDR3 in amino acids: CASSSPGGGGAFF. The CDR3 DNA is TGTGCCAGCAGTTCCCCGGGGGGTGGAGGAGCTTTCTTT.

The CDR3 loop reads CASSPLDRGQGEAFF. The DNA of the CDR3 is TGCGCCAGCAGCCCCCTTGACAGGGGGCAGGGTGAAGCTTTCTTT. This chain joins TRBV5-1 and TRBJ1-1; 10 positions agree with TRBD1. This CDR3 spans 15 amino acids. The V segment lost 4 bases and the J segment 7 bases; nucleotides outside the gene matches: 10. Per germline, CDR1 SGHRS and CDR2 YFSETQ.

This clone was found a few times. This sequence joins TRBV5-4 and TRBJ2-2; TRBD1 aligns across 7 bases. J lost 2 bases, V lost 0 bases, and 1 base had no gene match. The CDR3 runs to 15 residues. The germline V gene has CDR1 SGHNT and CDR2 YYREEE (reference sequence). The CDR3 coding sequence is TGTGCCAGCAGCTTGGGACAGGGTAACACCGGGGAGCTGTTTTTT. Amino acid sequence: CASSLGQGNTGELFF. The full variable domain, rest sourced from reference TRBV5-4 and TRBJ2-2, is ETGVTQSPTHLIKTRGQQVTLRCSSQSGHNTVSWYQQALGQGPQFIFQYYREEENGRGNFPPRFSGLQFPNYSSELNVNALELDDSALYLCASSLGQGNTGELFFGEGSRLTVL.

The V and J genes are TRBV9 and TRBJ1-4; a weak D match, TRBD1 (6 bases). Germline V gene sequence: CDR1 SGDLS, CDR2 YYNGEE. The CDR3 runs 13 residues. V was trimmed by 0 bases and J by 8 bases, leaving 8 bases between them. CDR3 loop: CASSVGTAEKLFF. The CDR3 DNA reads as TGTGCCAGCAGCGTAGGGACAGCCGAAAAACTGTTTTTT.

The rearrangement links TRBV19 to TRBJ2-5, with TRBD1 matching 7 bases. V was clipped by 5 bases and J by 3 bases; unmatched bases: 6. Germline V gene sequence: CDR1 LNHDA, CDR2 SQIVND (reference sequence). The CDR3 loop spans 14 amino acids. The CDR3 coding sequence is TGTGCCAGTAGTGCCCTAACAGGGGAAGAGACCCAGTACTTC. This translates into CASSALTGEETQYF.

This clone occurred a few times. The chain combines TRBV6-1 with TRBJ2-1; tentatively, D is TRBD1 (5 bases). CDR1 and CDR2 (germline): MNHNS, SASEGT. Trimming removed 2 bases at V and 9 bases at J, with 14 bases between. The CDR3 covers 14 residues. The chain's CDR3 is CASSENLKGSEQFF. Written as DNA, the CDR3 is TGTGCCAGCAGTGAAAATCTTAAGGGGTCTGAGCAGTTCTTC.

V and J are TRBV12-3 or TRBV12-4 and TRBJ1-2; perhaps TRBD1 as D (5 bases). This CDR3 spans 13 amino acids. The V and J ends lost 4 bases and 2 bases respectively, with 8 bases between them. As DNA, the CDR3 is TGTGCCAGCAGTTCGGCAGGGAACTATGGCTACACCTTC. It specifies CASSSAGNYGYTF.